This T cell receptor (beta chain) was profiled in a study of shared clonotypes between healthy human individuals. Overall study context: CD4 naive and CD4 memory each took three plates per donor, while CD8 naive took two and CD8 memory one.

Sequenced by immunoSEQ multiplex PCR; TCRdb stores in-frame clones only, minus some. The sample has millions of clones, approximately 95% seen once. In germline, CDR1 is MGHRA, CDR2 YSYEKL. CDR3 size: 16 residues. Trimming took 0 bases from V and 9 from J, leaving 15 bases between them. The sequence came from a man aged 18 to 30 in good health. The rearrangement uses TRBV4-1 and TRBJ1-6, with a possible D match to TRBD1 (5 bases). What was sequenced was naive CD4+ T cells sorted from blood. Described subset: CD45RA+ positively selected. The CDR3 here is CASSQDRGISSSPLHF. The CDR3, as DNA: TGCGCCAGCAGCCAAGATAGGGGTATCAGTAGTTCACCCCTCCACTTT.